This T cell receptor (beta chain) was profiled in a study of T cell responses to AZD1222 COVID-19 vaccine. Study results and limitations: Nearly half of spike-specific TCRs reportedly go after variant regions that carry no mutations.

This CDR3 region has 14 residues. The germline V gene encodes CDR1 MNHEY and CDR2 SVGEGT. Losses at the gene ends were 0 bases for V and 7 bases for J; bases not matched to a gene: 3. TCRdb's copy holds only in-frame clones and misses some; the assay was immunoSEQ multiplex PCR. Here the sample spans around 140,000 clones, around nine tenths being singletons. About this clone: The antigen is not known.

The source of this sequence is an adult in good health. The sequencing here drew on peripheral blood, taken on day 0 of AZD1222 vaccination. The chain is built from TRBV6-2 or TRBV6-3 and TRBJ2-1, with 7 bases identical to TRBD1. The CDR3 sequence: CASSYSAGGNEQFF. CDR3 nucleotides: TGTGCCAGCAGTTACTCGGCAGGGGGTAATGAGCAGTTCTTC.